This T cell receptor (beta chain) was found in a study of T cells in Graves' hyperthyroidism and ophthalmopathy. With regard to this clonotype: Its antigen remains unknown.

Source material for PBMCs was over 8 ml fresh peripheral blood. RNA transcripts served as the template for amplifying TCR beta CDR3 regions. The HTBI primer set was used in a first-round RT-PCR of the TCR CDR3. TCRdb fed the multiplex PCR reads into MiXCR, producing one record per CDR3 protein. The data hold about 580,000 distinct CDR3 sequences, with roughly 13% observed a single time. Germline-derived CDR1 and CDR2 are LGHDT and YNNKEL (reference sequence). The CDR3 length is 16 residues. V dropped 3 bases and J dropped 2; count of bases not matched to a gene: 6. Study-wide findings and caveats: The model identified upcoming ophthalmopathy a median 6.5 months ahead of onset.

Material for sequencing was blood. The chain employs TRBV3-1 and TRBJ1-3; 8 bases align to TRBD1. This clonotype originated in a woman in her 30s with Graves' hyperthyroidism that later progressed to Graves' ophthalmopathy. The CDR3 loop reads CASSHLDREAGNTIYF. In nucleotides, the CDR3 is TGTGCCAGCAGCCATTTGGACAGGGAGGCTGGAAACACCATATATTTT.